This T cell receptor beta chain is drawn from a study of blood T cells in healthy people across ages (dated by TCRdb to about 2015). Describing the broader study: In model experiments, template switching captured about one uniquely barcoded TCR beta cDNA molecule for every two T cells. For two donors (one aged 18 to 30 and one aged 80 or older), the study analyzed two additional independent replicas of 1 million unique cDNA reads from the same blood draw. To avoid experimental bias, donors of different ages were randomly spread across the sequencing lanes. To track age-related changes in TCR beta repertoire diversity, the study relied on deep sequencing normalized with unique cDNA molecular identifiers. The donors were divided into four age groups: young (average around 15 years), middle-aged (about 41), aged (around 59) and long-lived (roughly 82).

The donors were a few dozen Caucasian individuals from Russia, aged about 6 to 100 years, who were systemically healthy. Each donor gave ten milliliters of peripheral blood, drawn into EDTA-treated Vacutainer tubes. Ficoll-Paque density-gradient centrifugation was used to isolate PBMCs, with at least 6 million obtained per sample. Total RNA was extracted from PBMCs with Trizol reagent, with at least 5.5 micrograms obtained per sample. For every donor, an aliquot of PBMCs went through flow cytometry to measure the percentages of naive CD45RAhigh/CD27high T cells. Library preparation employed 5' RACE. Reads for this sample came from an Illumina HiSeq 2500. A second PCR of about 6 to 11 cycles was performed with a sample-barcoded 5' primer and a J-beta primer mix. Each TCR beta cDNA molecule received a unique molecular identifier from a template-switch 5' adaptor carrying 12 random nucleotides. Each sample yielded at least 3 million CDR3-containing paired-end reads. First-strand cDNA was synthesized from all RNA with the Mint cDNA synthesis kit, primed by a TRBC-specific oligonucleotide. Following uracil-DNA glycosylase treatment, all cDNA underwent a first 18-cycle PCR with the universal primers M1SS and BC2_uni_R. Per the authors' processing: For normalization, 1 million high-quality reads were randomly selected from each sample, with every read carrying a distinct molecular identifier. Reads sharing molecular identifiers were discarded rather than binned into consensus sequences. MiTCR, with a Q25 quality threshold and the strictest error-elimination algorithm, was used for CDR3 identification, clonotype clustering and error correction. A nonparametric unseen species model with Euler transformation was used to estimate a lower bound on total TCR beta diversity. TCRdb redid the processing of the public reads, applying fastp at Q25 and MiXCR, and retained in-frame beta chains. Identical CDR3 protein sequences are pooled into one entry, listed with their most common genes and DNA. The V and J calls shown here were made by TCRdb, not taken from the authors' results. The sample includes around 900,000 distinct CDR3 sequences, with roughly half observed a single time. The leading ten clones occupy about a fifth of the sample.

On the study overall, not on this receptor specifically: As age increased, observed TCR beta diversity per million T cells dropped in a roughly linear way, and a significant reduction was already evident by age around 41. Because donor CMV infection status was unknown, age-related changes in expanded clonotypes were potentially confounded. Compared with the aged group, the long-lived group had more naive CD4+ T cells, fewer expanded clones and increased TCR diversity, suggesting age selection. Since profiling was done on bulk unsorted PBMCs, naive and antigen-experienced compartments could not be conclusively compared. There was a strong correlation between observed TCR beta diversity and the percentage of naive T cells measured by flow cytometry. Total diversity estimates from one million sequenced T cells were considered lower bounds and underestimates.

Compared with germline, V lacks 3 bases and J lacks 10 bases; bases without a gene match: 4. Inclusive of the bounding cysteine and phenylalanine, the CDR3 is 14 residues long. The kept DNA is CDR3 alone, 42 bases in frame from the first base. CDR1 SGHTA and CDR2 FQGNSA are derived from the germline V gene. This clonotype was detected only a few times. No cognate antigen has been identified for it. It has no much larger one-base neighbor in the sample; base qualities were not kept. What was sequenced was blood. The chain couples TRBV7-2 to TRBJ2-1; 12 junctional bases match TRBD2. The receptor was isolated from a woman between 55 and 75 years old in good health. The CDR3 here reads CASSFLAGGREQFF. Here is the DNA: TGTGCCAGCAGCTTCCTAGCGGGAGGGCGGGAGCAGTTCTTC.